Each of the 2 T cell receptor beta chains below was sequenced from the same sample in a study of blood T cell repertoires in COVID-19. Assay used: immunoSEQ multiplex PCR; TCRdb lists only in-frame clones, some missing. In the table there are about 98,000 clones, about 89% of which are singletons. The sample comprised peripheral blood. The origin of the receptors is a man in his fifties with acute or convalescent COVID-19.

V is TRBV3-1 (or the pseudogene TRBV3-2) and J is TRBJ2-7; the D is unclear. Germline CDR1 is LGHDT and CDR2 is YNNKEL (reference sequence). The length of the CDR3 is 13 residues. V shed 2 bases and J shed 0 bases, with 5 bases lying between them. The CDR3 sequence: CASSQLRSYEQYF. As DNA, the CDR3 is TGTGCCAGCAGCCAACTTCGCTCCTACGAGCAGTACTTC.

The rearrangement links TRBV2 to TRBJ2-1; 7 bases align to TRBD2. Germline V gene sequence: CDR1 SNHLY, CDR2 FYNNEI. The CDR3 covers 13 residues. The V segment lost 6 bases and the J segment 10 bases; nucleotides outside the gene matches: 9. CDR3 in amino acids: CASSPLAVGEQFF. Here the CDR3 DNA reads TGTGCCAGCAGCCCTCTAGCGGTGGGGGAGCAGTTCTTC.